A selection of T cell receptor beta chains follows, all from one sample in a study of T-cell memory formation after mild COVID-19. TCRdb ran MiXCR on the 5' RACE reads and lists one entry per CDR3 protein. The sample has around 390,000 distinct CDR3 sequences, about a sixth seen once. The sequencing input was PBMCs or a T cell subset sorted from them (not recorded which). These receptors all stem from a man between 18 and 29 years old who had mild COVID-19 (a few samples of this study predate the infection). Cell type and time point are not known. The CDR3 runs from the conserved cysteine through the conserved F or W. The D gene is left open where the match is weak. Part of the rows lack a size; the others show once, few, many or a class for expanded clones.

cdr3_aa cdr3_nt d_call j_call v_call clone_size
CASSLAPRRGGEENIQYF TGCGCCAGCAGCTTGGCCCCCCGCAGGGGAGGTGAGGAGAACATTCAGTACTTC - TRBJ2-4 TRBV5-1 few
CATSRGRQGSNTEAFF TGTGCCACCAGCAGAGGCAGACAGGGCTCGAACACTGAAGCTTTCTTT TRBD1 TRBJ1-1 TRBV15 few
CASSFRGEETQYF TGTGCCAGCAGCTTCCGGGGGGAAGAGACCCAGTACTTC TRBD2 TRBJ2-5 TRBV4-2 many
CASRPFGDTQYF TGCGCCAGCAGGCCCTTTGGAGATACGCAGTATTTT - TRBJ2-3 TRBV5-1 -
CASRPRRGNPYEQYF TGTGCCAGCAGGCCCCGGCGGGGGAACCCTTACGAGCAGTACTTC TRBD2 TRBJ2-7 TRBV2 many
CASSQETRAGAYNEQFF TGCGCCAGCAGCCAAGAAACCCGAGCGGGGGCCTACAATGAGCAGTTCTTC TRBD2 TRBJ2-1 TRBV4-3 -
CASSLATSHTSDEQFF TGTGCCAGCAGCTTGGCGACTAGCCATACCTCGGATGAGCAGTTCTTC TRBD2 TRBJ2-1 TRBV5-5 few
CASRALGGTDTQYF TGTGCCAGCAGGGCCCTGGGCGGGACAGATACGCAGTATTTT - TRBJ2-3 TRBV6-5 -
CASSLGDHIGDGYTF TGTGCCAGCAGCTTGGGAGACCACATTGGGGATGGCTACACCTTC - TRBJ1-2 TRBV5-5 few
CSAFTGPGSPLHF TGCAGTGCCTTTACAGGGCCTGGATCACCCCTCCACTTT - TRBJ1-6 TRBV20-1 -
CASSLRLATSTDTQYF TGTGCCAGCAGCTTACGACTAGCGACTAGCACAGATACGCAGTATTTT TRBD2 TRBJ2-3 TRBV11-2 few
CASRTTGGYSGANVLTF TGTGCCAGCAGAACTACAGGGGGATACTCTGGGGCCAACGTCCTGACTTTC TRBD1 TRBJ2-6 TRBV7-2 few
CASSQDSYEETQYF TGCGCCAGCAGCCAAGACAGCTACGAAGAGACCCAGTACTTC - TRBJ2-5 TRBV4-3 many
CASYPGQGVEAFF TGCGCCAGCTACCCGGGACAGGGCGTTGAAGCTTTCTTT TRBD1 TRBJ1-1 TRBV5-1 -
CASTLRGTPKETQYF TGTGCCAGCACCCTAAGAGGGACACCGAAGGAGACCCAGTACTTC - TRBJ2-5 TRBV7-2 few
CASSWRDLYEQYF TGTGCCAGCAGTTGGAGGGACCTCTACGAGCAGTACTTC - TRBJ2-7 TRBV6-2/TRBV6-3 -
CASSLWDGYEQYF TGTGCCAGCAGCTTATGGGACGGCTACGAGCAGTACTTC - TRBJ2-7 TRBV12-3/TRBV12-4 -
CASSLVGREQFF TGTGCCAGCAGTTTGGTGGGGCGTGAGCAGTTCTTC - TRBJ2-1 TRBV28 -
CASSFTQGVGGELFF TGTGCCAGCAGCTTTACTCAGGGGGTCGGCGGGGAGCTGTTTTTT TRBD1 TRBJ2-2 TRBV7-2 few
CASSSSGTPYEQYF TGCGCCAGCAGCTCTTCGGGGACGCCGTACGAGCAGTACTTC - TRBJ2-7 TRBV4-1 -
CASSLVGTGLYEQFF TGCGCCAGCAGCTTGGTCGGGACAGGGTTGTATGAGCAGTTCTTC TRBD1 TRBJ2-1 TRBV5-1 few
CATSPDGPLAKNIQYF TGTGCCACCAGCCCAGACGGACCTTTAGCCAAAAACATTCAGTACTTC - TRBJ2-4 TRBV24-1 -
CAISDAASDTQYF TGTGCCATCAGTGACGCGGCAAGTGATACGCAGTATTTT - TRBJ2-3 TRBV10-3 few
CASRRLQTGELFF TGCGCCAGCAGGAGACTACAAACCGGGGAGCTGTTTTTT - TRBJ2-2 TRBV5-1 many
CASSPWSGRETQYF TGCGCCAGCAGCCCTTGGAGCGGACGAGAGACCCAGTACTTC - TRBJ2-5 TRBV5-1 few
CASNFFGDSGANVLTF TGTGCCAGCAATTTCTTCGGGGACTCTGGGGCCAACGTCCTGACTTTC - TRBJ2-6 TRBV28 -
CASSFIGSGPYNEQFF TGTGCCAGCAGTTTTATCGGTAGCGGACCCTACAATGAGCAGTTCTTC - TRBJ2-1 TRBV12-3/TRBV12-4 -
CASSGRAHNEQFF TGTGCCAGCAGCGGTCGGGCACACAATGAGCAGTTCTTC - TRBJ2-1 TRBV6-2/TRBV6-3 few
CASRDGVEKYF TGCGCCAGCAGGGATGGGGTAGAGAAGTACTTC - TRBJ2-7 TRBV10-2 -
CASSSHPPDQPQHF TGTGCCAGCAGCTCCCACCCACCCGATCAGCCCCAGCATTTT - TRBJ1-5 TRBV7-9 -
CASSGGLAGASDTQYF TGTGCCAGCAGCGGGGGACTAGCGGGGGCCTCAGATACGCAGTATTTT TRBD2 TRBJ2-3 TRBV3-1 -
CASSQREAGRGSYTF TGTGCCAGCAGCCAAAGGGAGGCAGGCCGCGGGAGCTACACCTTC - TRBJ1-2 TRBV3-1 -
CASSSTTGGRYEQYF TGTGCCAGCAGCTCCACGACAGGGGGCCGCTACGAGCAGTACTTC TRBD1 TRBJ2-7 TRBV5-5 few
CASSRSLSSYEQYF TGTGCCAGCAGCCGATCGCTGTCCTCCTACGAGCAGTACTTC - TRBJ2-7 TRBV6-1 -
CASSPPNRFLAKNIQYF TGTGCCAGCTCACCACCGAATAGGTTCCTAGCCAAAAACATTCAGTACTTC - TRBJ2-4 TRBV18 -
CASSPNPRTSGGTNEQFF TGTGCCAGCAGCCCTAACCCCCGGACTAGCGGGGGTACCAATGAGCAGTTCTTC TRBD2 TRBJ2-1 TRBV7-7 -
CAWRPMDRAYGYTF TGTGCCTGGAGGCCCATGGACAGGGCCTATGGCTACACCTTC TRBD1 TRBJ1-2 TRBV30 few
CSSSEGNTGELFF TGCAGCTCATCCGAGGGTAACACCGGGGAGCTGTTTTTT - TRBJ2-2 TRBV29-1 -
CSASDSGGSYNEQFF TGCAGTGCCAGCGACTCGGGGGGCTCCTACAATGAGCAGTTCTTC TRBD2 TRBJ2-1 TRBV20-1 -
CASGVQGAHNEQFF TGTGCCAGCGGGGTCCAGGGGGCGCATAATGAGCAGTTCTTC TRBD1 TRBJ2-1 TRBV7-9 many
CASSQEDRAGAYTEAFF TGCGCCAGCAGCCAAGAGGATCGCGCAGGGGCCTACACTGAAGCTTTCTTT - TRBJ1-1 TRBV4-3 -